These T cell receptor beta chains were read from a single sample in a study of STAT3 mutations in large granular lymphocyte leukemia. The assay was immunoSEQ multiplex PCR, and TCRdb's table has in-frame clones only and misses some. The repertoire has around 9,000 clones, roughly 91% of them found once; the top ten carry around four fifths. Sequencing input: peripheral blood mononuclear cells. The receptors shown here come from an elderly man with T-cell large granular lymphocyte leukemia. Some clones in this sample may be carry-over from other donors' samples. Each CDR3 is given with its conserved first and last residue. A D gene is named only where the DNA matches it firmly. Clone size appears in some rows only: once, few, many, or a class for an expanded clone.

size: .
length: 10
J: TRBJ2-7
D: .
V: TRBV5-8
CDR3: CASSFRTQYF
DNA: TGTGCCAGCAGCTTTAGGACGCAGTACTTC

size: .
length: 15
J: TRBJ2-7
D: TRBD1
V: TRBV25-1
CDR3: CASSATGTVTYEQYF
DNA: TGTGCCAGCAGTGCTACCGGGACAGTCACCTACGAGCAGTACTTC

size: .
length: 15
J: TRBJ1-6
D: .
V: TRBV28
CDR3: CASSPQGVYNSPLHF
DNA: TGTGCCAGCAGCCCTCAAGGGGTCTATAATTCACCCCTCCACTTT

size: .
length: 12
J: TRBJ2-7
D: .
V: TRBV14
CDR3: CASSQAGYEQYF
DNA: TGTGCCAGCAGCCAAGCAGGTTACGAGCAGTACTTC

size: .
length: 14
J: TRBJ2-5
D: .
V: TRBV14
CDR3: CASSQGGRQETQYF
DNA: TGTGCCAGCAGCCAAGGGGGCAGACAAGAGACCCAGTACTTC

size: .
length: 17
J: TRBJ2-3
D: TRBD2
V: TRBV18
CDR3: CASSPPKAGVGVDTQYF
DNA: TGTGCCAGCTCACCACCCAAAGCGGGGGTGGGGGTAGATACGCAGTATTTT

size: .
length: 14
J: TRBJ2-7
D: .
V: TRBV4-1
CDR3: CASSQIGSSYEQYF
DNA: TGCGCCAGCAGCCAAATTGGGTCCTCCTACGAGCAGTACTTC

size: .
length: 17
J: TRBJ2-3
D: TRBD1
V: TRBV5-4
CDR3: CASSRGTATTSTDTQYF
DNA: TGTGCCAGCAGCAGAGGGACAGCAACTACTAGCACAGATACGCAGTATTTT

size: .
length: 15
J: TRBJ2-7
D: TRBD2
V: TRBV5-1
CDR3: CASSLPGLGNNEQYF
DNA: TGCGCCAGCAGCCTCCCGGGACTAGGCAACAACGAGCAGTACTTC

size: .
length: 16
J: TRBJ2-7
D: .
V: TRBV4-1
CDR3: CASSQVPAVLSYEQYF
DNA: TGCGCCAGCAGCCAAGTCCCCGCAGTTCTCTCCTACGAGCAGTACTTC

size: .
length: 15
J: TRBJ1-4
D: .
V: TRBV6-5
CDR3: CASSYLGLTNEKLFF
DNA: TGTGCCAGCAGTTACCTGGGGCTTACTAATGAAAAACTGTTTTTT

size: once
length: 12
J: TRBJ1-2
D: .
V: TRBV5-1
CDR3: CASSADGYGYTF
DNA: TGCGCCAGCAGCGCGGACGGATATGGCTACACCTTC

size: .
length: 14
J: TRBJ1-6
D: .
V: TRBV28
CDR3: CASSQTGKVLPLHF
DNA: TGTGCCAGCAGCCAAACAGGGAAGGTATTACCCCTCCACTTT

size: .
length: 12
J: TRBJ2-3
D: TRBD1
V: TRBV29-1
CDR3: CSADRESDTQYF
DNA: TGCAGCGCAGACAGGGAATCGGATACGCAGTATTTT

size: .
length: 14
J: TRBJ2-1
D: .
V: TRBV5-6
CDR3: CASSLDASYNEQFF
DNA: TGTGCCAGCAGCCTGGACGCCTCCTACAATGAGCAGTTCTTC

size: once
length: 14
J: TRBJ2-5
D: .
V: TRBV7-6
CDR3: CASSLDALLGTQYF
DNA: TGTGCCAGCAGCTTAGATGCCCTTCTGGGGACCCAGTACTTC

size: .
length: 16
J: TRBJ1-2
D: .
V: TRBV7-8
CDR3: CASSLRGDTTNYGYTF
DNA: TGTGCCAGCAGCCTCCGAGGGGACACAACTAACTATGGCTACACCTTC

size: .
length: 13
J: TRBJ2-5
D: .
V: TRBV7-9
CDR3: CASSLDGLPAQYF
DNA: TGTGCCAGCAGCTTAGACGGCTTACCGGCCCAGTACTTC

size: .
length: 15
J: TRBJ2-7
D: .
V: TRBV7-8
CDR3: CASSLVGDASYEQYF
DNA: TGTGCCAGCAGCTTAGTTGGGGACGCTTCCTACGAGCAGTACTTC

size: .
length: 11
J: TRBJ2-7
D: .
V: TRBV5-1
CDR3: CASSASYEQYF
DNA: TGCGCCAGCAGCGCCTCCTACGAGCAGTACTTC

size: .
length: 14
J: TRBJ1-2
D: .
V: TRBV10-3
CDR3: CAIRLGSANYGYTF
DNA: TGTGCCATCAGGTTGGGCAGCGCTAACTATGGCTACACCTTC

size: .
length: 12
J: TRBJ1-2
D: .
V: TRBV28
CDR3: CASSSFTGGYTF
DNA: TGTGCCAGCAGTTCCTTCACCGGTGGCTACACCTTC

size: .
length: 15
J: TRBJ1-5
D: .
V: TRBV6-1
CDR3: CASSEYWGGNQPQHF
DNA: TGTGCCAGCAGTGAATATTGGGGAGGCAATCAGCCCCAGCATTTT

size: .
length: 15
J: TRBJ2-5
D: TRBD2
V: TRBV30
CDR3: CAWSPPGLARETQYF
DNA: TGTGCCTGGAGCCCGCCGGGACTAGCGAGGGAGACCCAGTACTTC

size: .
length: 14
J: TRBJ2-5
D: .
V: TRBV5-4
CDR3: CASSPGTGPETQYF
DNA: TGTGCCAGCAGCCCCGGTACCGGGCCAGAGACCCAGTACTTC

size: .
length: 13
J: TRBJ2-4
D: TRBD2
V: TRBV29-1
CDR3: CSVSSGGGRDQYF
DNA: TGCAGCGTATCTAGCGGGGGGGGCCGTGATCAGTACTTC

size: .
length: 14
J: TRBJ2-5
D: .
V: TRBV11-1
CDR3: CASTVTGTGETQYF
DNA: TGTGCCAGCACCGTGACAGGAACCGGGGAGACCCAGTACTTC

size: .
length: 18
J: TRBJ1-6
D: .
V: TRBV18
CDR3: CASSPQLVTDGRYSPLHF
DNA: TGTGCCAGCTCACCCCAACTGGTCACGGACGGGCGGTACTCACCCCTCCACTTT

size: .
length: 12
J: TRBJ1-2
D: .
V: TRBV5-5
CDR3: CASSVDAYGYTF
DNA: TGTGCCAGCAGCGTCGACGCATATGGCTACACCTTC

size: .
length: 16
J: TRBJ1-2
D: TRBD1
V: TRBV2
CDR3: CASSAHSGGRNYGYTF
DNA: TGTGCCAGCAGTGCACACTCAGGGGGCCGGAACTATGGCTACACCTTC

size: .
length: 16
J: TRBJ1-4
D: .
V: TRBV19
CDR3: CASSVTGTQLNEKLFF
DNA: TGTGCCAGTAGTGTCACCGGGACACAGCTTAATGAAAAACTGTTTTTT

size: .
length: 13
J: TRBJ1-2
D: .
V: TRBV13
CDR3: CASSNSRGHGYTF
DNA: TGTGCCAGCAGTAATAGCAGGGGTCATGGCTACACCTTC

size: .
length: 13
J: TRBJ2-7
D: .
V: TRBV5-1
CDR3: CASSSGPSYEQYF
DNA: TGCGCCAGCAGCTCCGGACCATCCTACGAGCAGTACTTC

size: .
length: 14
J: TRBJ1-6
D: TRBD1
V: TRBV5-6
CDR3: CASSWTGLNSPLHF
DNA: TGTGCCAGCAGCTGGACAGGGTTGAATTCACCCCTCCACTTT

size: .
length: 15
J: TRBJ2-7
D: .
V: TRBV28
CDR3: CASSLWRGPPYEQYF
DNA: TGTGCCAGCAGTTTATGGAGGGGCCCACCCTACGAGCAGTACTTC

size: once
length: 13
J: TRBJ2-7
D: .
V: TRBV7-6
CDR3: CASSLGTYYEQYF
DNA: TGTGCCAGCAGCCTCGGGACTTACTACGAGCAGTACTTC

size: .
length: 12
J: TRBJ2-7
D: .
V: TRBV5-4
CDR3: CASSWDGYEQYF
DNA: TGTGCCAGCAGCTGGGACGGCTACGAGCAGTACTTC

size: .
length: 15
J: TRBJ2-5
D: .
V: TRBV5-1
CDR3: CASSSGTDLRETQYF
DNA: TGCGCCAGCAGCTCCGGGACGGACCTTCGGGAGACCCAGTACTTC

size: .
length: 15
J: TRBJ1-2
D: .
V: TRBV7-2
CDR3: CASSLARGEGYGYTF
DNA: TGTGCCAGCAGCTTAGCGCGCGGGGAAGGGTATGGCTACACCTTC

size: .
length: 15
J: TRBJ2-5
D: TRBD1
V: TRBV6-1
CDR3: CASSVASDRGETQYF
DNA: TGTGCCAGCAGCGTCGCCTCGGACAGGGGAGAGACCCAGTACTTC

size: .
length: 13
J: TRBJ2-3
D: TRBD2
V: TRBV5-1
CDR3: CASRGGGADTQYF
DNA: TGCGCCAGCAGGGGTGGGGGGGCAGATACGCAGTATTTT

size: .
length: 14
J: TRBJ2-7
D: .
V: TRBV28
CDR3: CASIPGQSSYEQYF
DNA: TGTGCCAGCATCCCGGGACAAAGCTCCTACGAGCAGTACTTC

size: .
length: 13
J: TRBJ2-1
D: TRBD2
V: TRBV13
CDR3: CASSQRLAREQFF
DNA: TGTGCCAGCAGCCAAAGACTAGCGAGGGAGCAGTTCTTC

size: .
length: 14
J: TRBJ1-2
D: .
V: TRBV7-2
CDR3: CASSAGLVPYGYTF
DNA: TGTGCCAGCAGCGCCGGTCTGGTCCCCTATGGCTACACCTTC

size: .
length: 16
J: TRBJ1-5
D: TRBD1
V: TRBV6-6
CDR3: CASSSRTGQGNQPQHF
DNA: TGTGCCAGCAGTTCTCGGACAGGGCAAGGAAATCAGCCCCAGCATTTT

size: .
length: 14
J: TRBJ1-1
D: .
V: TRBV5-1
CDR3: CASSLDPGNTEAFF
DNA: TGCGCCAGCAGCTTGGATCCTGGGAACACTGAAGCTTTCTTT

size: .
length: 18
J: TRBJ2-3
D: .
V: TRBV5-1
CDR3: CASSLEGWAETSTDTQYF
DNA: TGCGCCAGCAGCTTGGAAGGCTGGGCAGAGACTAGCACAGATACGCAGTATTTT

size: .
length: 12
J: TRBJ1-1
D: .
V: TRBV14
CDR3: CASSQAQGQAFF
DNA: TGTGCCAGCAGCCAAGCACAGGGCCAAGCTTTCTTT